This T cell receptor (beta chain) came from a study of beta chain features in type 1 diabetes (dated by TCRdb to the late 2010s). Study-wide context: Mean age, gender distribution, total cell number and subset yield did not differ between patients and healthy donors. Across all samples, 107,917,701 sorted cells were examined, and cell number per subset correlated strongly with RNA yield. The study compared TCRB repertoires of sorted circulating CD4+ T cell subsets between recently diagnosed type 1 diabetes patients and matched healthy donors. Regulatory and stem cell-like memory subsets were isolated from only 8 patients and roughly 8 healthy donors, whereas naive and central memory subsets came from all 30 or so donors.

This clone came up a few times. The antigen this receptor binds is unknown. No much larger clone is present one base from it, and per-base qualities are unavailable. Other DNA sequences within the sample encode an identical CDR3. All of the isolated RNA was reverse transcribed with the High Capacity cDNA Reverse Transcription Kit, so expressed TCRB transcripts were sequenced. Naive, central memory and regulatory T cell samples underwent deep immunoSEQ sequencing, averaging approximately 3.5 million total reads per sample. After sorted cells were lysed in RLT buffer, RNA was extracted with DNase-treated RNeasy Micro or Mini kits, with the choice depending on cell number. Each cell subset was processed on its own to prevent cross-contamination, while patient and healthy donor samples were processed together. The immunoSEQ multiplex PCR was used to amplify TCRB sequences from cDNA, generating 87-bp fragments that spanned the CDR3 region. Sequencing of the amplicons was performed on the Illumina HiSeq platform. Turning to the authors' computational methods: Synthetic template baselines were used to correct PCR bias computationally, reads within Hamming distance 2 were collapsed, and singletons that could not be merged were discarded. Reads were aligned to IMGT to assign V, D and J genes, CDR3 length, and insertions or deletions at six rearrangement sites. Within each subset, clonotype counts were normalized to the number of sorted cells before true diversity and Gini coefficients were calculated with the tcR R package. The overlap coefficient, calculated on TCRB nucleotide sequences, was used to quantify repertoire sharing. Entries here come from immuneACCESS through TCRdb and include only in-frame sequences with V and J called. Some clones fail to appear in such tables; in the studies checked, an unresolved V gene covers under half of the shortfall, and the cause of the remainder is unknown. That table furnishes V, J and clone size, whereas the DNA furnished D and trimming. The sample data list about 140,000 clones, and 6.9% of these were observed just once. 1.4% of the sample lies in the top ten.

Findings and caveats that apply to the study as a whole: Because cDNA was sequenced instead of genomic DNA, highly expressing activated cells could be over-represented, though the groups showed no difference in activation or CD3 levels. At VDJ recombination sites, patients with type 1 diabetes made fewer insertions and deleted more nucleotides, a pattern implying thymic rearrangement abnormalities. HLA sub-analyses involved small numbers of individuals, so any influence of HLA type on TCRB rearrangement remained unresolved. Type 1 diabetes patients showed a moderate but significant shortening of TCRB CDR3 length in all four CD4+ subsets. Naive, central memory and regulatory TCRB repertoires appeared more similar among patients than among healthy donors. Shorter templates might have been favored by PCR, but patient and control samples were amplified and corrected together, so both groups would have been affected equally by any skew.

Each donor gave one peripheral blood draw, around 100 mL on average, collected into heparinised tubes. A BD FACSAria II and a panel including CD45RO, CCR7, CD25, CD127, CD95 and CD27 were used to sort naive, central memory, regulatory and stem cell-like memory CD4+ T cells. A purity above 98% was achieved for all sorted populations. PBMCs were separated immediately by Lymphoprep density gradient centrifugation and were stained directly, without being cultured. So that batch effects would be minimized, each experiment stained and sorted samples in pairs, pairing one healthy donor with one patient. Trimming takes 5 bases from V and 0 bases from J, and the germline ends sit 10 bases apart. Its CDR3 holds 15 amino acids, cysteine through phenylalanine. Solely the CDR3 DNA is kept, with 45 bases framed from the first base. The germline V gene supplies CDR1 SGHTA and CDR2 FQGTGA.

The TCR was taken from a woman between 25 and 40 years old in good health. The sample consisted of central memory CD4+ T cells from blood. This chain joins TRBV7-3 to TRBJ2-2; there is no confident call for the D gene. The DNA sequence is given as TGTGCCAGCAGCCTTCAGGCGACGAACACCGGGGAGCTGTTTTTT. Its protein reads: CASSLQATNTGELFF.